This TCR beta chain appears in the sequencing data of a study of blood T cell repertoires in COVID-19. Across the study: The United States, Italy and Spain provided the acute and convalescent COVID-19 samples. T cells, B-cell-depleted T cells, or PBMCs provided the cDNA or gDNA that served as material.

In the source study's methods: Reference gene primer amplification gave nucleated cell count estimates. Assay: immunoSEQ multiplex PCR; the TCRdb copy retains only in-frame clones and omits some. The V and J calls and clone size are taken from that table; D and trimming were inferred from the DNA. The sample records 200,000 or so clones, 86% being singletons. The CDR3 totals 18 residues. CDR1 and CDR2 (germline): SGHRS, YFSETQ. Losses at the gene ends were 1 base for V and 1 base for J; bases not matched to a gene: 8. The sample taken for sequencing was peripheral blood. This sequence was found in a man aged 80 or over with acute or convalescent COVID-19. The V gene is TRBV5-1, the J gene TRBJ2-1; 10 bases match TRBD2. This CDR3 reads CASSLSLAGVRSYNEQFF. CDR3 nucleotides: TGCGCCAGCAGCTTGAGTCTAGCGGGAGTCAGGTCCTACAATGAGCAGTTCTTC.